These 7 T cell receptor beta chains share one sample of origin, sequenced in a study of T cells in Graves' hyperthyroidism and ophthalmopathy. Using RNA transcripts as the source, TCR beta CDR3 regions were amplified. RT-PCR in the first round (using the HTBI primer set) targeted the TCR CDR3. Each CDR3 protein is one row after TCRdb ran MiXCR on the multiplex PCR reads. The sample carries approximately 690,000 distinct CDR3 sequences, approximately 15% recorded once. The sequenced sample consisted of blood. These receptors all stem from a woman in her forties or fifties with Graves' ophthalmopathy.

The table lists this clonotype with a few counts. With a much larger clone just one base away, this may be a read error. As DNA, the CDR3 is TGTGCCAGCAGCTTGAGCTGTCGAAATGGGCCCCAGCATTTT. Translated, it gives CASSLSCRNGPQHF. The chain has TRBV5-5 and TRBJ1-5; D gene ambiguous. Germline V lookup: CDR1 SGHKS, CDR2 YYEKEE (reference sequence). The ends were cut back, 1 base at V and 9 bases at J, with 14 bases in the middle. This CDR3 spans 14 amino acids.

This clonotype was seen repeatedly, ten times or more. V is TRBV20-1 and J is TRBJ2-1; 9 bases are shared with TRBD2. Per germline, CDR1 DFQATT and CDR2 SNEGSKA (reference sequence). The V and J ends lost 7 bases and 8 bases, in that order; junction bases with no gene match: 12. The length of the CDR3 is 14 residues. CDR3 nucleotide sequence: TGCAGTGGTTATCGAGCGGGAGGATTCTATGAGCAGTTCTTC. This translates into CSGYRAGGFYEQFF.

This clonotype has at least ten counts. The CDR3 spells CASSLQGQAQETQYF. The DNA for the CDR3 is TGTGCCAGCAGTTTGCAGGGTCAGGCCCAAGAGACCCAGTACTTC. The V call is TRBV28, the J call TRBJ2-5, with TRBD1 as a possible D gene (5 bases). Per germline, CDR1 MDHEN and CDR2 SYDVKM. Trimming pared 3 bases from V and 1 base from J, leaving 12 bases between. The CDR3 spans 15 residues.

The chain carries TRBV24-1 and TRBJ2-2, with a possible D match to TRBD1 (6 bases). V dropped 1 base and J dropped 2 bases, with 10 bases sitting between them. Germline CDR1 and CDR2: KGHDR and SFDVKD. The CDR3 spans 16 residues. The CDR3 nucleotides read TGTGCCACCAGTGATTTCCGGACAGCTAACACCGGGGAGCTGTTTTTT. Protein product: CATSDFRTANTGELFF.

The CDR3 nucleotides are TGCAGCGTTGTATCCGGTACGCAGTATTTT. Its translation: CSVVSGTQYF. This rearrangement joins TRBV29-1 to TRBJ2-3, with unresolved D. The CDR3 extends over 10 amino acids. The germline V gene encodes CDR1 SQVTM and CDR2 ANQGSEA. V was trimmed by 4 bases and J by 8 bases, leaving 7 bases between them.

The table lists this clonotype with many counts. The gene calls are TRBV20-1 and TRBJ2-1; D may correspond to TRBD1 or TRBD2 (6 bases each). CDR3 size: 13 residues. Germline V gene sequence: CDR1 DFQATT, CDR2 SNEGSKA (reference sequence). With 6 bases removed from V and 8 bases from J, the gap between germline ends came to 17 bases. CDR3 sequence (DNA): TGCAGTGCGAAGGATGGGGGGCGTGATGAGCAGTTCTTC. It yields the protein CSAKDGGRDEQFF.

This clonotype was detected many times. DNA of the CDR3: TGTGCCAGCAGTTACTCCAGGGCTACGTACCAAGAGACCCAGTACTTC. Amino acids: CASSYSRATYQETQYF. The chain links TRBV6-2 or TRBV6-3 to TRBJ2-5; D might be TRBD1 (5 bases). V was trimmed by 0 bases and J by 0 bases, leaving 11 bases between them. CDR1 and CDR2 from the germline V gene are MNHEY and SVGEGT. The CDR3 is made up of 16 amino acids.